The T cell receptor (beta chain) described here comes from a study of human T cells and chemical hapten exposure. Study observations and caveats: TCRs above 1 in 1000 frequency did not change with DPC sensitization.

Time point given: pre-sensitization, week 0. Treatment noted: therapeutic diphenylcyclopropenone sensitization with weekly scalp DPC. This clonotype has a count of ten or more. What it binds is unknown. V lost 8 bases and J 2 bases, leaving 11 bases between the germline ends. The CDR3 runs to 13 residues. MiXCR was run by TCRdb on the RACE reads, yielding one entry per CDR3 protein. This sample has some 400,000 distinct CDR3 sequences; roughly 5% occur once, and the top ten carry 2.5% to 3%. The TCR comes from a woman in her forties or fifties with alopecia areata. Some clones in this sample may be carry-over from other donors' samples. The V gene is TRBV12-3 or TRBV12-4, the J gene TRBJ2-3; unclear D gene. The sample in question was whole blood, obtained in connection with sensitization to the hapten diphenylcyclopropenone (DPC). The CDR3 here is CASRSGTTDTQYF. CDR3 coding DNA: TGTGCCAGCCGTTCGGGCACCACAGATACGCAGTATTTT.